This entry concerns a single T cell receptor (beta chain). The data derive from a study of CD8+ T cells in alopecia areata. Sequencing relied on a cDNA template that was reverse transcribed from extracted RNA. The protocol was immunoSEQ multiplex PCR, while the TCRdb copy is restricted to in-frame clones and leaves out a portion. This table holds about 160,000 clones, around 87% found once. Germline V lookup: CDR1 GTSNPN, CDR2 SVGIG (reference sequence). Trimming removed 1 base at V and 6 bases at J, with 10 bases between. The CDR3 consists of 12 residues. The source was CD8+ T cells sorted from blood, collected at week 0. The receptor's source is a human donor with alopecia areata. This chain connects TRBV30 to TRBJ2-7, with a weak D call TRBD1 (7 bases). The CDR3: CAWSAQGGEQYF. The CDR3 nucleotides read TGTGCCTGGAGTGCCCAGGGGGGCGAGCAGTACTTC.